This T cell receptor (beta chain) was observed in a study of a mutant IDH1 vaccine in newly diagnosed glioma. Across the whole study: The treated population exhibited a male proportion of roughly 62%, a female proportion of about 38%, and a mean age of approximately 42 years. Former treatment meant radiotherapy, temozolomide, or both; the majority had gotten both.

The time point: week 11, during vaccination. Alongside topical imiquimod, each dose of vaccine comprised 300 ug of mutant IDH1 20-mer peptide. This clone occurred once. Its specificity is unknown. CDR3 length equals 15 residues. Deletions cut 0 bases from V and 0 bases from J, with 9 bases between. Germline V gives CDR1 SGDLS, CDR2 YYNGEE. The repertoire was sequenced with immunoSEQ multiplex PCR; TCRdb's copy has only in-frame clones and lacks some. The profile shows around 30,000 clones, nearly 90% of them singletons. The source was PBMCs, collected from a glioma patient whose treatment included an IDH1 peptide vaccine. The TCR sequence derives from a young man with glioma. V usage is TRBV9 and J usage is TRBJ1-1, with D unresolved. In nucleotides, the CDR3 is TGTGCCAGCAGCGTAGGCGGGATCCTGAACACTGAAGCTTTCTTT. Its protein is CASSVGGILNTEAFF.